Included here is one T cell receptor beta chain sequence, with context. The CDR3 is 16 residues long. The V segment lost 1 base and the J segment 5 bases; nucleotides outside the gene matches: 9. Looked up from germline, CDR1 is SGHNT and CDR2 is YYREEE (reference sequence). This entry belongs to a study of control samples from healthy donors and cancer patients. This table comes from immunoSEQ multiplex PCR, and its TCRdb copy is limited to in-frame clones, with some not included. The table lists around 140,000 clones, approximately 90% of them singletons. The receptor comes from a woman aged 50 to 60 in good health. J is TRBJ2-3 and V is TRBV5-4; 8 bases map to TRBD2. Sample: blood. The CDR3 is CASSLTGGPLGDTQYF. The DNA for the CDR3 is TGTGCCAGCAGCTTGACGGGGGGGCCGTTAGGAGATACGCAGTATTTT.